A single sample is the source of the 31 T cell receptor beta chains below, sequenced in a study of cytomegalovirus exposure and HLA in healthy donors. Use of 60 Vbeta and 13 Jbeta primers characterized the PCR. The assay was immunoSEQ multiplex PCR, and TCRdb's table has in-frame clones only and misses some. Altogether 130,000 to 150,000 clones are present, about 75% being singletons, with the ten largest covering about 3.9%. What was sequenced was PBMCs. These receptor sequences come from a man aged 18 to 29 in good health and CMV-seronegative.

The rearrangement joins TRBV4-2 to TRBJ1-1; 11 bases are shared with TRBD1. The V gene end was trimmed by 1 base and the J gene end by 5 bases; junction bases not matched to a gene: 6. The V gene's germline CDR1 is LGHNA and CDR2 YNFKEQ. The CDR3 contains 16 residues. CDR3 sequence reads: CASSQGTGGGQTEAFF. As DNA, the CDR3 is TGTGCCAGCAGCCAAGGGACAGGGGGCGGCCAGACTGAAGCTTTCTTT.

The chain has TRBV13 and TRBJ2-3; the match to TRBD2 covers 10 bases. This CDR3 is built from 16 residues. Trimming removed 5 bases from V and 5 bases from J; junction bases left unmatched: 10. The germline CDR1 and CDR2 sequences are PRHDT and FYEKMQ (reference sequence). The CDR3 nucleotides are TGTGCCAGCAGCCCCCTCGGGGCTAGCGGGAGAGATACGCAGTATTTT. Protein: CASSPLGASGRDTQYF.

The V and J genes are TRBV7-7 and TRBJ2-2; 11 positions match TRBD1. The CDR3 runs to 15 residues. Germline V gene sequence: CDR1 SSHAT, CDR2 FNYEAQ (reference sequence). J gave up 7 bases and V 5 bases, and 6 bases lay outside the gene matches. CDR3: CASSPRTGGHGELFF. CDR3 nucleotide sequence: TGTGCCAGCAGCCCACGGACAGGGGGCCACGGGGAGCTGTTTTTT.

V and J are TRBV19 and TRBJ1-1; TRBD1 agrees at 8 bases. CDR1 and CDR2 from the germline V gene are LNHDA and SQIVND (reference sequence). There are 14 residues in the CDR3. The ends lost 4 bases at V and 2 bases at J; junction bases unmatched: 3. CDR3 amino acids: CASSTGGFNTEAFF. The CDR3 region has the DNA TGTGCCAGTAGTACAGGGGGCTTTAACACTGAAGCTTTCTTT.

This sequence joins TRBV10-3 and TRBJ2-1, with D perhaps matching TRBD2 (6 bases). There are 13 residues in the CDR3. In germline, CDR1 is ENHRY, CDR2 SYGVKD. V was cut by 4 bases and J by 10 bases, with 14 bases left in between. CDR3 sequence reads: CAISGRESEEQFF. In DNA form, the CDR3 reads TGTGCCATCAGTGGGAGGGAATCGGAAGAGCAGTTCTTC.

This sequence joins TRBV14 and TRBJ2-7, with D possibly being TRBD1 (5 bases). Trimming pared 2 bases from V and 3 bases from J, leaving 17 bases between. Germline CDR1 reads SGHDN; CDR2 reads FVKESK. The CDR3 sequence is 16 residues long. DNA of the CDR3: TGTGCCAGCAGCCAACGGCGCCAGGGCATGGACTACGAGCAGTACTTC. It yields the protein CASSQRRQGMDYEQYF.

This sequence joins TRBV29-1 and TRBJ1-2, with TRBD1 as a possible D gene (6 bases). The CDR3 loop spans 15 amino acids. Trimming pared 1 base from V and 3 bases from J, leaving 15 bases between. Germline CDR1 SQVTM, CDR2 ANQGSEA. CDR3 sequence reads: CSVEVFGRGDYGYTF. In DNA, the CDR3 is TGCAGCGTTGAAGTTTTCGGCAGGGGCGACTATGGCTACACCTTC. Combining the CDR3 with reference TRBV29-1 and TRBJ1-2 gives the whole variable domain SAVISQKPSRDICQRGTSLTIQCQVDSQVTMMFWYRQQPGQSLTLIATANQGSEATYESGFVIDKFPISRPNLTFSTLTVSNMSPEDSSIYLCSVEVFGRGDYGYTFGSGTRLTVV.

The chain employs TRBV5-1 and TRBJ2-7; TRBD2 is a possible D gene (6 bases). V lost 0 bases to trimming and J lost 2 bases, with 12 bases between them. This CDR3 has 15 residues. Germline V gene lookup returns CDR1 SGHRS and CDR2 YFSETQ. CDR3 residues: CASSLAPGSPYEQYF. CDR3 nucleotide sequence: TGCGCCAGCAGCTTGGCGCCCGGGAGCCCCTACGAGCAGTACTTC.

The CDR3 region has the DNA TGTGCCAGTAGTATAGATCCCCGGGGTTCTAATGGCAATCAGCCCCAGCATTTT. Its protein is CASSIDPRGSNGNQPQHF. The V and J genes are TRBV19 and TRBJ1-5; D remains unclear. The V end was cut by 0 bases, the J end by 2 bases, with 17 bases between. Per the germline V gene, CDR1 is LNHDA and CDR2 is SQIVND (reference sequence). This CDR3 is built from 18 residues.

The V call is TRBV10-3, the J call TRBJ1-3, with TRBD1 matching 10 bases. Unmatched junction bases numbered 4, after V lost 7 bases and J lost 4 bases. Germline V CDR1 and CDR2: ENHRY, SYGVKD. The CDR3 consists of 14 residues. The CDR3 DNA is TGTGCCATCAAGGGACAGGGGAAAGGAAACACCATATATTTT. This sequence encodes CAIKGQGKGNTIYF.

J is TRBJ2-7 and V is TRBV2; D remains unclear. Trimming shortened V by 2 bases and J by 6 bases, and 8 bases separated the two germline ends. The CDR3 has 12 residues. Per germline, CDR1 SNHLY and CDR2 FYNNEI. CDR3 residues: CASSEKPAEQYF. In DNA form, the CDR3 reads TGTGCCAGCAGTGAAAAGCCCGCCGAGCAGTACTTC.

CDR3 DNA: TGTGCCAGCAGCCCCCTGGGACAGGAGGACTACGAGCAGTACTTC. It codes for CASSPLGQEDYEQYF. The gene calls are TRBV11-1 and TRBJ2-7, with 8 bases matching TRBD1. V lost 5 bases, J lost 3 bases, and 9 bases stayed unmatched. Germline V gives CDR1 SGHAT, CDR2 FQDESV (reference sequence). CDR3 size: 15 residues.

This chain uses TRBV5-1 with TRBJ2-3, with 8 bases lining up with TRBD2. The V gene end was trimmed by 4 bases and the J gene end by 2 bases; junction bases not matched to a gene: 12. The CDR3 runs to 17 residues. Per the germline V gene, CDR1 is SGHRS and CDR2 is YFSETQ. This CDR3 is CASSPNLAGGPTDTQYF. CDR3 nucleotides: TGCGCCAGCAGCCCCAACCTGGCGGGAGGCCCCACAGATACGCAGTATTTT.

The chain employs TRBV28 and TRBJ2-7, with a weak D call TRBD2 (5 bases). This CDR3 comprises 11 residues. CDR1 is MDHEN and CDR2 is SYDVKM in the germline V gene. V lost 5 bases to trimming and J lost 9 bases, with 11 bases between them. CDR3 sequence reads: CASSRLRGQYF. In DNA, the CDR3 is TGTGCCAGCAGTCGACTACGGGGGCAGTACTTC.

The chain combines TRBV5-1 with TRBJ1-2; D gene uncertain. V was clipped by 0 bases and J by 4 bases, with 10 bases between them. This CDR3 has 14 residues. Per the germline V gene, CDR1 is SGHRS and CDR2 is YFSETQ. CDR3 nucleotides: TGCGCCAGCAGCTTGGAGGCGTCTAGCTATGGCTACACCTTC. It is translated as CASSLEASSYGYTF.

The chain uses TRBV5-1 and TRBJ2-5; 13 bases are shared with TRBD2. CDR1 and CDR2 from the germline V gene are SGHRS and YFSETQ. The V and J ends lost 3 bases and 5 bases, in that order; junction bases with no gene match: 7. This CDR3 spans 16 amino acids. The CDR3 region is CASSWTSGSGGETQYF. In DNA, the CDR3 is TGCGCCAGCAGCTGGACTAGCGGGAGCGGGGGGGAGACCCAGTACTTC.

The chain joins TRBV19 to TRBJ1-2, with 8 positions matching TRBD1. With 5 bases clipped from V and 5 bases from J, the junction kept 16 bases outside the gene matches. Germline V gene data show CDR1 as LNHDA and CDR2 as SQIVND (reference sequence). The CDR3 extends over 17 amino acids. Here the CDR3 reads CASSARTGPGGIYGYTF. In DNA, the CDR3 is TGTGCCAGTAGTGCTCGGACAGGGCCCGGTGGTATATATGGCTACACCTTC.

V usage is TRBV7-2 and J usage is TRBJ2-3; D is unclear. CDR1 is SGHTA and CDR2 is FQGNSA in the germline V gene. The CDR3 has 17 amino acids. V was pared by 2 bases and J by 2 bases, with 17 bases between. CDR3 coding DNA: TGTGCCAGCAGCTTAAGTCGGGTCAGCGTATACACAGATACGCAGTATTTT. This sequence encodes CASSLSRVSVYTDTQYF.

This chain joins TRBV5-6 and TRBJ2-4; TRBD1 aligns across 7 bases. The CDR3 is 16 amino acids. V shed 3 bases and J 1 base; nucleotides not matched to a gene: 7. Germline V gene data show CDR1 as SGHDT and CDR2 as YYEEEE. The CDR3 reads CASSWGVDRAKNIQYF. The DNA for the CDR3 is TGTGCCAGCAGCTGGGGAGTGGACAGGGCCAAAAACATTCAGTACTTC.

For the CDR3, the DNA is TGTGCCAGCAGACTAGCGGGAATCGACAATGAGCAGTTCTTC. This codes for CASRLAGIDNEQFF. The chain recombines TRBV6-1 with TRBJ2-1, with 10 bases that match TRBD2. The CDR3 has 14 residues. From germline, CDR1 is MNHNS and CDR2 SASEGT. J lost 5 bases, V lost 6 bases, and 4 bases had no gene match.

The chain carries TRBV6-6 and TRBJ2-7; D unresolved. Germline assignment: CDR1 MNHNY and CDR2 SVGAGI (reference sequence). This CDR3 is built from 16 residues. Trimming stripped 0 bases from V and 0 bases from J, with 12 bases between. The CDR3 protein is CASSYSRTPSSYEQYF. The DNA for the CDR3 is TGTGCCAGCAGTTACTCCCGTACCCCGAGCTCCTACGAGCAGTACTTC.

The genes are TRBV11-3 and TRBJ2-5; D ambiguous. The DNA matches TRBJ2-7 better at its end, which makes the J call doubtful. Germline CDR1 and CDR2: SGHNT and YENEEA. This CDR3 spans 13 amino acids. CDR3 in amino acids: CASSLIVTYEQYF. The CDR3, as DNA: TGTGCCAGCAGCTTAATAGTTACCTACGAGCAGTACTTC.

The chain links TRBV30 to TRBJ1-1, with D maybe TRBD1 (5 bases). The germline V and J ends were trimmed by 5 bases and 4 bases, with 8 bases remaining between them. Germline values: CDR1 GTSNPN, CDR2 SVGIG (reference sequence). The CDR3 runs 11 residues. The CDR3 spells CAWERGTEAFF. The CDR3, as DNA: TGTGCCTGGGAAAGGGGCACTGAAGCTTTCTTT. Based on the CDR3 plus reference TRBV30 and TRBJ1-1, the full variable domain is SQTIHQWPATLVQPVGSPLSLECTVEGTSNPNLYWYRQAAGRGLQLLFYSVGIGQISSEVPQNLSASRPQDRQFILSSKKLLLSDSGFYLCAWERGTEAFFGQGTRLTVV.

This chain links TRBV15 with TRBJ1-2; D ambiguous. Trimming took 8 bases from V and 0 from J, leaving 7 bases between them. The germline V gene encodes CDR1 LNHNV and CDR2 YYDKDF (reference sequence). This CDR3 is built from 12 residues. This CDR3 reads CATSNSNYGYTF. CDR3 sequence (DNA): TGTGCCACCTCAAATTCTAACTATGGCTACACCTTC.

V usage is TRBV11-3 and J usage is TRBJ2-5; D is possibly TRBD1 (6 bases). From germline, CDR1 is SGHNT and CDR2 YENEEA. Trimming left V 1 base short and J 3 bases short, with 15 bases between. The CDR3 consists of 16 residues. DNA of the CDR3: TGTGCCAGCAGCTTAGGAGTTGGCAGGGGTAAAGAGACCCAGTACTTC. Amino acids: CASSLGVGRGKETQYF.

The sample holds a few counts of this clone. This rearrangement joins TRBV6-1 to TRBJ2-2; perhaps TRBD2 as D (5 bases). CDR3 length: 11 residues. Germline CDR1 is MNHNS and CDR2 is SASEGT. Trimming left V 6 bases short and J 8 bases short, with 7 bases between. Here the CDR3 reads CASREEGELFF. DNA of the CDR3: TGTGCCAGCAGGGAGGAGGGGGAGCTGTTTTTT.

The V call is TRBV28, the J call TRBJ2-7; 9 bases fit TRBD1. V dropped 5 bases and J dropped 2; count of bases not matched to a gene: 7. Looked up from germline, CDR1 is MDHEN and CDR2 is SYDVKM. CDR3 size: 15 residues. In DNA, the CDR3 is TGTGCCAGCAGTGCCACCGGGACAGGGACCTACGAGCAGTACTTC. Protein product: CASSATGTGTYEQYF.

The V and J genes are TRBV5-1 and TRBJ1-1, with D perhaps matching TRBD1 (5 bases). This CDR3 comprises 15 residues. The V gene's germline CDR1 is SGHRS and CDR2 YFSETQ. The V end was cut by 7 bases, the J end by 5 bases, with 21 bases between. For the CDR3, the DNA is TGCGCCAGCCGCCCTGGGAGGGACGGTGGGACTGAAGCTTTCTTT. Its translation: CASRPGRDGGTEAFF. The variable domain in full, with the rest retrieved from reference TRBV5-1 and TRBJ1-1, is KAGVTQTPRYLIKTRGQQVTLSCSPISGHRSVSWYQQTPGQGLQFLFEYFSETQRNKGNFPGRFSGRQFSNSRSEMNVSTLELGDSALYLCASRPGRDGGTEAFFGQGTRLTVV.

The chain combines TRBV6-5 with TRBJ1-4, with TRBD1 matching 7 bases. With V trimmed by 0 bases and J by 8 bases, 9 bases remained unmatched. The CDR3 covers 16 residues. The germline V gene encodes CDR1 MNHEY and CDR2 SVGAGI. The CDR3 reads CASSYSPGTVFEKLFF. Here the CDR3 DNA reads TGTGCCAGCAGTTACTCGCCCGGGACAGTATTCGAAAAACTGTTTTTT.

The V call is TRBV2, the J call TRBJ1-1; TRBD1 agrees at 9 bases. Germline V lookup: CDR1 SNHLY, CDR2 FYNNEI. The CDR3 has 14 residues. Losses at the gene ends were 10 bases for V and 1 base for J; bases not matched to a gene: 7. CDR3 protein: CAKSQGQGNTEAFF. CDR3 bases: TGTGCCAAGTCCCAGGGACAGGGGAACACTGAAGCTTTCTTT.

The chain combines TRBV7-6 with TRBJ2-7; possibly TRBD2 for D (5 bases). The V gene lost 8 bases and the J gene lost 1 base, with 18 bases spanning the gap. CDR1 SGHVS and CDR2 FNYEAQ come from the germline V gene. The CDR3 consists of 15 residues. CDR3 nucleotides: TGTGCCAGCTCCGCGGAGGCCGGGCCTTCCTACGAGCAGTACTTC. This sequence encodes CASSAEAGPSYEQYF.